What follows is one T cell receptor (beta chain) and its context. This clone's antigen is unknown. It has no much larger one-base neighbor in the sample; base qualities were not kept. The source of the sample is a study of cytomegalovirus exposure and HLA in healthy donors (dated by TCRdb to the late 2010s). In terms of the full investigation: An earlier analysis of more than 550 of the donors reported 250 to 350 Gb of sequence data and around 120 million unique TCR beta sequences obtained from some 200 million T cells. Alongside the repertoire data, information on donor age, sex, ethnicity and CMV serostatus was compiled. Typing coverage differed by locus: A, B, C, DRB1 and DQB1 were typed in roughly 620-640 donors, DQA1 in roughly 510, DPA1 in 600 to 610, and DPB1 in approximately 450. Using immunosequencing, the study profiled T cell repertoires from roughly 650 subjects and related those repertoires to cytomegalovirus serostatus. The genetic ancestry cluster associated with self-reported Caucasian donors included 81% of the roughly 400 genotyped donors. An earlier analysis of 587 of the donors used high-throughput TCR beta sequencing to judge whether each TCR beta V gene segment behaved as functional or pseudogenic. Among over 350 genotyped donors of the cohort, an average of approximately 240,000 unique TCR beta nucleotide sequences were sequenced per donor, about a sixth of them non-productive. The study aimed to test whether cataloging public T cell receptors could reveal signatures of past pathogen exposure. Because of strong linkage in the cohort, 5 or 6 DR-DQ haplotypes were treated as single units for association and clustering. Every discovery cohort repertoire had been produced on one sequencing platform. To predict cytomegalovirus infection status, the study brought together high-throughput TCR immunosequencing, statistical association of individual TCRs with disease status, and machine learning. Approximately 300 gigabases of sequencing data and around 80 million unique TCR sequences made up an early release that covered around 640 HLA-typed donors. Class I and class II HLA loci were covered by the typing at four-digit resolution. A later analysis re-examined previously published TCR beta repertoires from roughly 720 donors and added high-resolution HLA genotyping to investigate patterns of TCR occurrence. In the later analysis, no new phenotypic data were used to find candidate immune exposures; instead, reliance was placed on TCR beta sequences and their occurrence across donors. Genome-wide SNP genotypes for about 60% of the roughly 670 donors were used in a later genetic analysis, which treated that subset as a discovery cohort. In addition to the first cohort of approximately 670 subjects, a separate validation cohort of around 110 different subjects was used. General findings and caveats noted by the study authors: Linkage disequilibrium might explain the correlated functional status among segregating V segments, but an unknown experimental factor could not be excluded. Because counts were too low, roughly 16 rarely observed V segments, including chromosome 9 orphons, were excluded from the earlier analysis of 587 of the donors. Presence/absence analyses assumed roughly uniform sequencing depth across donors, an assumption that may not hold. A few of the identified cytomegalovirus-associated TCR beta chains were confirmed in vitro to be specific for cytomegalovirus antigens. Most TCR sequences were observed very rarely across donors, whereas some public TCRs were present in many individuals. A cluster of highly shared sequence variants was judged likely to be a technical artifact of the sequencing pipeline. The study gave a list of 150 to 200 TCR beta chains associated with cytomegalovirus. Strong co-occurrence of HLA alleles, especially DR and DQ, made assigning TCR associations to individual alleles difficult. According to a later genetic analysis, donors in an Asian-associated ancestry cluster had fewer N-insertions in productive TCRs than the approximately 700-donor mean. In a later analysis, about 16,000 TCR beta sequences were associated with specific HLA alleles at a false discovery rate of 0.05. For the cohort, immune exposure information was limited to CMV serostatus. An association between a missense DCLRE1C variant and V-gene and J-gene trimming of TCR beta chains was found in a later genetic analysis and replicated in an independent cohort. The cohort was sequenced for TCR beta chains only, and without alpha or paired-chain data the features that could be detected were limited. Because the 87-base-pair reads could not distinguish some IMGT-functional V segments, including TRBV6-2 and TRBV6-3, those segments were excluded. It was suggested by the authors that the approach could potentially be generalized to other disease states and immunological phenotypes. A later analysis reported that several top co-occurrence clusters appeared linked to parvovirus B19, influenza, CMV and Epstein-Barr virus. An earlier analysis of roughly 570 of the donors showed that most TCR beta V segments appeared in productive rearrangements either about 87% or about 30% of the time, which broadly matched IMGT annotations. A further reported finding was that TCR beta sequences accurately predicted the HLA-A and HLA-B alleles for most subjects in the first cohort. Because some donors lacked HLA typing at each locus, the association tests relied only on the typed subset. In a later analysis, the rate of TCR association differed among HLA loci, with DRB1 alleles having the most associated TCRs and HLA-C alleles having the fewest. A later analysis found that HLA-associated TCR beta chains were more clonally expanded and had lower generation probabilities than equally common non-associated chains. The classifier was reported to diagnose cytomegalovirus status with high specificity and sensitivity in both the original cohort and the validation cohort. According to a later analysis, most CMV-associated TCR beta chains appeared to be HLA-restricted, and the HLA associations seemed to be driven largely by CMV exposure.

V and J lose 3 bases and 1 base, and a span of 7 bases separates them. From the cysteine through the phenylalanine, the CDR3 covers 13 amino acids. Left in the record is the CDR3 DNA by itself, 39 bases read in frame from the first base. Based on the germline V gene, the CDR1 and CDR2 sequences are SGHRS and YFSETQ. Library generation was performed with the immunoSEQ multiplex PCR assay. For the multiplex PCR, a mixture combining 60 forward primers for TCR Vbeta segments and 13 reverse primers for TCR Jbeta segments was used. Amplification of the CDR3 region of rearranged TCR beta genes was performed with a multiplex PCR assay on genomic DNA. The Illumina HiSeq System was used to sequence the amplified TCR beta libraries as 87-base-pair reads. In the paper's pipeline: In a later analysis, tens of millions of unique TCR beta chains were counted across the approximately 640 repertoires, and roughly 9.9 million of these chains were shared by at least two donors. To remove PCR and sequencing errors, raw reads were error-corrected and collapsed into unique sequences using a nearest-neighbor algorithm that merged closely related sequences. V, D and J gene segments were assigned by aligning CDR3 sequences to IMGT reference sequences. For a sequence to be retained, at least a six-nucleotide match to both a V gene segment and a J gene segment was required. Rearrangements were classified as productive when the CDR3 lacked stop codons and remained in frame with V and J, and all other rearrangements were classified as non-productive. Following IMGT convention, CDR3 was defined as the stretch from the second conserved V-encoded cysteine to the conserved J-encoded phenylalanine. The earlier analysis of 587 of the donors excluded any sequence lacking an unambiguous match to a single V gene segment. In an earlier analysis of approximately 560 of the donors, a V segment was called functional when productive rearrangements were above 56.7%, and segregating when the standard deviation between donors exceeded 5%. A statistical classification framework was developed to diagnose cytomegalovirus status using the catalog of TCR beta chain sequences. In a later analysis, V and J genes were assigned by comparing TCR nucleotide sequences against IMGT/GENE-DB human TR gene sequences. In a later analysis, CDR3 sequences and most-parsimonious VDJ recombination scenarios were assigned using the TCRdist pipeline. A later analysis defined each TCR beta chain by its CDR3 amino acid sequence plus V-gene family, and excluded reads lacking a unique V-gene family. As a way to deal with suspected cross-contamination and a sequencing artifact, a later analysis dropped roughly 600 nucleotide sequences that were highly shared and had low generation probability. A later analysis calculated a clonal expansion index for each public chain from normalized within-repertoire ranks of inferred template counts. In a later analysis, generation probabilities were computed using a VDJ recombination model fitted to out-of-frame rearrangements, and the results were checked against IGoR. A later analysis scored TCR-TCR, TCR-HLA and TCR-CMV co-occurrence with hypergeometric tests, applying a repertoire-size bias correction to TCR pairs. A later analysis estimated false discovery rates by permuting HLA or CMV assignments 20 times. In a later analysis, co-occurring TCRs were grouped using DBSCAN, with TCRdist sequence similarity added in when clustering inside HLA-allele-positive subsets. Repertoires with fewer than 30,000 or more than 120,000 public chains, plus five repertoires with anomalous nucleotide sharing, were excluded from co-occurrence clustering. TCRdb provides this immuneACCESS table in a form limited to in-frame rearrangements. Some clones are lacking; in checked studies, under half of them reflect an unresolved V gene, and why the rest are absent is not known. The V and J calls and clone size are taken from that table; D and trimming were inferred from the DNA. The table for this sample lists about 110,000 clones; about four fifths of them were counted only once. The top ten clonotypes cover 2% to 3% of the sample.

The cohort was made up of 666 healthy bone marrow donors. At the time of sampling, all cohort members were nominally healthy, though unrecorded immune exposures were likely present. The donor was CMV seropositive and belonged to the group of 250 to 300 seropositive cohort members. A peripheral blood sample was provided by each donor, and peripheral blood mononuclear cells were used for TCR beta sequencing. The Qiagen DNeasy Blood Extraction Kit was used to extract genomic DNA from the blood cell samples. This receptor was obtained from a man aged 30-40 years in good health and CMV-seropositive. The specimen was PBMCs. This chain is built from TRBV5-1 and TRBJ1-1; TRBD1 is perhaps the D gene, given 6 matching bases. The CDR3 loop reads CASSSGQNTEAFF. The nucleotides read TGCGCCAGCAGCTCGGGACAGAACACTGAAGCTTTCTTT. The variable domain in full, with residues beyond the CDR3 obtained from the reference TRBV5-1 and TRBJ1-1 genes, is KAGVTQTPRYLIKTRGQQVTLSCSPISGHRSVSWYQQTPGQGLQFLFEYFSETQRNKGNFPGRFSGRQFSNSRSEMNVSTLELGDSALYLCASSSGQNTEAFFGQGTRLTVV.